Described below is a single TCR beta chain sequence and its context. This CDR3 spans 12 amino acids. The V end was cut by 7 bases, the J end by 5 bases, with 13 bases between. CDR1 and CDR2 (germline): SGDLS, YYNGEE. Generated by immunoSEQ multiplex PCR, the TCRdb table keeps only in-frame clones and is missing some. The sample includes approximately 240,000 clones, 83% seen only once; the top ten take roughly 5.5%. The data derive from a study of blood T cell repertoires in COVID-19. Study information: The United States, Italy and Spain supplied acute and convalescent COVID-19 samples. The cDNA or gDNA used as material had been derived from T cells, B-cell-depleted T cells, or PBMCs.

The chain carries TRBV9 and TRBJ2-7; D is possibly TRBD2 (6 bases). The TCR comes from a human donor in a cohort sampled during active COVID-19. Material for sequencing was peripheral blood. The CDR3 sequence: CASAGPTNEQYF. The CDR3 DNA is TGTGCCAGCGCGGGACCGACAAACGAGCAGTACTTC.